The 31 T cell receptor beta chains below all came from one sample that was sequenced in a study of response to subunit inactivated influenza vaccine. TCRdb processed the RT-PCR reads anew with MiXCR; each CDR3 protein has one entry. Found here are around 520,000 distinct CDR3 sequences, over 25% of them singletons; the top ten hold under 2.5%. Sequencing was performed on CD4+ T cells sorted from PBMCs, taken more than 4 days after vaccination. The receptors derive from a man aged 45-65 years who received an inactivated influenza vaccine.

This clonotype was found a few times. The J gene is TRBJ2-7, the V gene TRBV27; 7 bases are a match to TRBD1. Germline CDR1 is MNHEY and CDR2 is SMNVEV (reference sequence). V dropped 5 bases and J dropped 3; count of bases not matched to a gene: 4. CDR3 size: 13 residues. The CDR3 coding sequence is TGTGCCAGCAGTAAGGGGGCATTCTACGAGCAGTACTTC. This encodes CASSKGAFYEQYF.

The rearrangement links TRBV18 to TRBJ2-4; D uncertain. V lost 2 bases, J lost 0 bases, and 5 bases lay in between. The germline gives CDR1 KGHSH, CDR2 LQKENI. The CDR3 spans 14 residues. The DNA for the CDR3 is TGTGCCAGCTCACCAGTTTCAGCCAAAAACATTCAGTACTTC. It codes for CASSPVSAKNIQYF.

This clonotype was picked up a small number of times. The rearrangement joins TRBV7-9 to TRBJ2-7, with unresolved D. The germline CDR1 and CDR2 sequences are SEHNR and FQNEAQ (reference sequence). Trimming cost V 3 bases and J 2 bases, with 8 bases left between them. This CDR3 has 13 amino acids. CDR3 protein: CASSFRSTYEQYF. The CDR3, as DNA: TGTGCCAGCAGCTTCCGCAGCACCTACGAGCAGTACTTC.

The chain carries TRBV24-1 and TRBJ2-3; 9 bases fit TRBD2. This CDR3 spans 16 amino acids. Looked up from germline, CDR1 is KGHDR and CDR2 is SFDVKD. The V segment lost 6 bases and the J segment 8 bases; nucleotides outside the gene matches: 14. CDR3 residues: CATSSGLASFSVTQYF. CDR3 coding DNA: TGTGCCACCAGTTCCGGACTAGCGTCTTTCAGTGTTACGCAGTATTTT.

The table lists this clonotype with a few counts. V gene TRBV12-3 or TRBV12-4 combines with J gene TRBJ2-7, with TRBD2 identical over 7 bases. J lost 2 bases, V lost 6 bases, and 7 bases had no gene match. The CDR3 consists of 14 residues. The CDR3 bases are TGTGCCAGCAGGAATAGCGGGCGCCCCTACGAGCAGTACTTC. Protein: CASRNSGRPYEQYF.

The CDR3 protein is CASSQDGGGTDTQYF. In DNA, the CDR3 is TGTGCCAGCAGCCAAGATGGCGGTGGCACAGATACGCAGTATTTT. J is TRBJ2-3 and V is TRBV4-2, with D hard to call. Germline V gene lookup returns CDR1 LGHNA and CDR2 YNFKEQ. The CDR3 runs 15 residues. V lost 0 bases, J lost 1 base, and 8 bases lay in between.

This clonotype came up a few times. The CDR3 is CATSDPRGENLDEQFF. CDR3 nucleotide sequence: TGTGCCACCAGTGATCCCAGGGGGGAAAATCTCGATGAGCAGTTCTTC. V is TRBV24-1 and J is TRBJ2-1; weak D call: TRBD1 (7 bases). Trimming removed 3 bases at V and 8 bases at J, with 19 bases between. Germline V gene lookup returns CDR1 KGHDR and CDR2 SFDVKD. The CDR3 totals 16 residues.

The gene calls are TRBV14 and TRBJ2-7, with 10 bases identical to TRBD1. CDR1 and CDR2 from the germline V gene are SGHDN and FVKESK. The CDR3 is 15 amino acids. The V segment lost 6 bases and the J segment 2 bases; nucleotides outside the gene matches: 7. CDR3 protein: CASSGDRGEPYEQYF. DNA of the CDR3: TGTGCCAGCAGTGGGGACAGGGGTGAACCCTACGAGCAGTACTTC.

This clonotype was recorded a few times. V gene TRBV12-3 or TRBV12-4 combines with J gene TRBJ1-4, with D maybe TRBD1 (5 bases). CDR3 length equals 14 residues. The V end lost 3 bases, the J end lost 7 bases, and 12 bases lay between the germline ends. The CDR3 protein is CASSLMGLVEKLFF. CDR3 bases: TGTGCCAGCAGTTTGATGGGGCTGGTTGAAAAACTGTTTTTT.

This clonotype occurred a few times. CDR3 loop: CASSEVLQETQYF. In DNA form, the CDR3 reads TGTGCCAGCAGTGAAGTACTCCAAGAGACCCAGTACTTC. This rearrangement joins TRBV2 to TRBJ2-5, with unresolved D. In germline, CDR1 is SNHLY, CDR2 FYNNEI. This CDR3 spans 13 amino acids. V was trimmed by 1 base and J by 1 base, leaving 4 bases between them.

About this clonotype: Sequence at one end of the junction differs from germline and may be a read error. The rearrangement links TRBV25-1 to TRBJ2-1; D is possibly TRBD1 (6 bases). The CDR3 runs to 12 residues. CDR1 is MGHDK and CDR2 is SYGVNS in the germline V gene. In nucleotides, the CDR3 is TGTGCCAGCAGTATTGTCAGGGGCCACGACCTCTTC. Its protein product is CASSIVRGHDLF.

This clonotype showed up just a few times. The V and J genes are TRBV27 and TRBJ2-7; TRBD2 matches 10 bases. J gave up 4 bases and V 7 bases, and 10 bases lay outside the gene matches. CDR3 length: 15 amino acids. CDR1 and CDR2 (germline): MNHEY, SMNVEV (reference sequence). CDR3 DNA: TGTGCCAGCACCGTCAGCGGGAGGGCCTTTTACGAGCAGTACTTC. Protein product: CASTVSGRAFYEQYF.

This sequence joins TRBV4-1 and TRBJ2-3; D may be TRBD2 (5 bases). The CDR3 sequence is 16 residues long. Germline V CDR1 and CDR2: MGHRA, YSYEKL. V was shortened by 0 bases and J by 7 bases, with 17 bases between the two germline ends. The CDR3 protein is CASSQETGHGGYTQYF. CDR3 DNA sequence: TGCGCCAGCAGCCAAGAAACCGGCCACGGAGGATATACGCAGTATTTT.

Only a few counts were recorded for this clonotype. The V and J genes are TRBV5-5 and TRBJ2-3, with 9 bases lining up with TRBD1. The CDR3 loop spans 15 amino acids. The V gene end was trimmed by 6 bases and the J gene end by 1 base; junction bases not matched to a gene: 6. Germline V gene data show CDR1 as SGHKS and CDR2 as YYEKEE (reference sequence). This CDR3 is CASMRTGDGTDTQYF. CDR3 coding DNA: TGTGCCAGCATGCGGACAGGGGATGGCACAGATACGCAGTATTTT.

The chain has TRBV5-1 and TRBJ2-1, with 8 bases fitting TRBD1. Germline V gene lookup returns CDR1 SGHRS and CDR2 YFSETQ. Germline trimming cut 5 bases from V and 5 bases from J; bases unmatched to any gene: 6. The CDR3 extends over 14 amino acids. CDR3 amino acids: CASRVRGLDNEQFF. The CDR3 DNA reads as TGCGCCAGCAGGGTCAGGGGGCTAGACAATGAGCAGTTCTTC.

This clonotype was detected many times. This chain's CDR3 is CASSLVAGTRETQYF. The CDR3 region has the DNA TGTGCCAGCAGCTTGGTAGCGGGGACGCGGGAGACCCAGTACTTC. The rearrangement uses TRBV7-2 and TRBJ2-5; 8 nucleotides align to TRBD2. The CDR3 sequence is 15 residues long. Germline V gene data show CDR1 as SGHTA and CDR2 as FQGNSA. Trimming took 3 bases from V and 5 from J; bases not matched to a gene: 8.

V usage is TRBV20-1 and J usage is TRBJ2-7; perhaps TRBD2 as D (6 bases). Trimming removed 2 bases from V and 2 bases from J, with 10 bases in between. Germline V gives CDR1 DFQATT, CDR2 SNEGSKA (reference sequence). The CDR3 spans 13 residues. The CDR3 coding sequence is TGCAGTGCTAGAAGCGGGCCAGCCTACGAGCAGTACTTC. This codes for CSARSGPAYEQYF.

The sample holds a few counts of this clonotype. This chain uses TRBV6-1 with TRBJ2-3; no clear D gene. The V end was cut by 8 bases, the J end by 1 base, with 10 bases between. Germline values: CDR1 MNHNS, CDR2 SASEGT. The CDR3 is 13 residues long. The CDR3 DNA follows: TGTGCCAGCCGCGCATACCGCACAGATACGCAGTATTTT. This sequence encodes CASRAYRTDTQYF.

This sequence joins TRBV7-2 and TRBJ2-7; D uncertain. CDR1 is SGHTA, CDR2 FQGNSA, per germline. The CDR3 is made up of 13 amino acids. V lost 4 bases and J lost 5, with 12 bases in between. This CDR3 reads CASSSRPTNEQYF. In nucleotides, the CDR3 is TGTGCCAGCAGCTCTCGCCCGACCAACGAGCAGTACTTC. The full variable domain, its missing parts supplied by reference TRBV7-2 and TRBJ2-7, is GAGVSQSPSNKVTEKGKDVELRCDPISGHTALYWYRQSLGQGLEFLIYFQGNSAPDKSGLPSDRFSAERTGGSVSTLTIQRTQQEDSAVYLCASSSRPTNEQYFGPGTRLTVT.

This clonotype was recorded a few times. The chain is built from TRBV6-2 or TRBV6-3 and TRBJ2-3; possibly TRBD2 for D (5 bases). This CDR3 comprises 13 residues. CDR1 MNHEY and CDR2 SVGEGT come from the germline V gene. V lost 8 bases and J lost 4, with 13 bases in between. DNA for the CDR3: TGTGCCAGCCGTCCGTCCGGGGCAGATACGCAGTATTTT. Translating gives CASRPSGADTQYF.

The chain uses TRBV15 and TRBJ2-1; 8 nucleotides match TRBD2. The germline gives CDR1 LNHNV, CDR2 YYDKDF (reference sequence). V dropped 1 base and J dropped 4; count of bases not matched to a gene: 12. The CDR3 has 18 residues. DNA for the CDR3: TGTGCCACCAGCAGAGTATCTATGGCGGGAGGCCAATACAATGAGCAGTTCTTC. Its translation: CATSRVSMAGGQYNEQFF.

This clonotype has a single count. The chain couples TRBV28 to TRBJ2-1; TRBD2 aligns across 9 bases. Germline V gene lookup returns CDR1 MDHEN and CDR2 SYDVKM. After removal of 6 bases from V and 5 bases from J, the junction contained 5 bases not matched to a gene. The CDR3 length is 14 residues. CDR3 protein: CASRSGGLDNEQFF. CDR3 DNA sequence: TGTGCCAGCAGAAGCGGGGGGCTCGACAATGAGCAGTTCTTC.

CDR3 coding DNA: TGTGCCAGCAGTTTAACGGGCCGAGGCATTCAGTACTTC. Its protein product is CASSLTGRGIQYF. This chain connects TRBV28 to TRBJ2-4; D gene unclear. CDR3 size: 13 residues. CDR1 and CDR2 from the germline V gene are MDHEN and SYDVKM. The V end was cut by 2 bases, the J end by 9 bases, with 11 bases between.

The V call is TRBV6-2 or TRBV6-3, the J call TRBJ2-1; 10 nucleotides agree with TRBD2. After removal of 6 bases from V and 6 bases from J, the junction contained 11 bases not matched to a gene. Germline CDR1 and CDR2: MNHEY and SVGEGT. There are 16 residues in the CDR3. The CDR3 reads CASRPRTSGRVNEQFF. CDR3 nucleotide sequence: TGTGCCAGCAGGCCACGGACTAGCGGCCGGGTCAATGAGCAGTTCTTC.

This clonotype showed up just a few times. The gene calls are TRBV6-6 and TRBJ1-2; 9 nucleotides align to TRBD1. This CDR3 has 13 residues. Trimming at V came to 5 bases and at J to 7 bases, leaving 5 bases not matched to a gene. Germline lookup yields CDR1 MNHNY and CDR2 SVGAGI (reference sequence). The CDR3 region is CASSEDRGIGYTF. In DNA form, the CDR3 reads TGTGCCAGCAGTGAGGACAGGGGCATTGGCTACACCTTC.

V and J are TRBV9 and TRBJ2-2; a possible D gene is TRBD1 (6 bases). Trimming removed 2 bases at V and 6 bases at J, with 14 bases between. This CDR3 is 15 amino acids long. In germline, CDR1 is SGDLS, CDR2 YYNGEE. The CDR3, as DNA: TGTGCCAGCAGCGTTCAACTAACAGGGCCCGGGGAGCTGTTTTTT. The encoded protein is CASSVQLTGPGELFF.

This clonotype was detected a few times. The V call is TRBV20-1, the J call TRBJ2-2; maybe TRBD1 (6 bases). The CDR3 loop spans 14 amino acids. Germline V gene sequence: CDR1 DFQATT, CDR2 SNEGSKA (reference sequence). V lost 6 bases and J lost 8, with 19 bases in between. CDR3 region: CSALIGVRGGELFF. CDR3 in DNA: TGCAGTGCCCTCATTGGGGTGAGGGGGGGGGAGCTGTTTTTT.

The rearrangement joins TRBV7-9 to TRBJ2-1; the D gene is possibly TRBD2 (6 bases). The CDR3 is 14 residues long. The V gene's germline CDR1 is SEHNR and CDR2 FQNEAQ (reference sequence). Trimming left V 5 bases short and J 8 bases short, with 16 bases between. The CDR3 here is CASSPTGGPYEQFF. The DNA of the CDR3 is TGTGCCAGCAGCCCAACTGGAGGGCCTTATGAGCAGTTCTTC.

The chain couples TRBV3-1 to TRBJ2-3; D is ambiguous. The CDR3 loop spans 14 amino acids. V lost 2 bases and J lost 2, with 8 bases in between. The germline gives CDR1 LGHDT, CDR2 YNNKEL (reference sequence). The chain's CDR3 is CASSQPGFTDTQYF. In DNA, the CDR3 is TGTGCCAGCAGCCAACCAGGATTCACAGATACGCAGTATTTT.

The chain combines TRBV5-1 with TRBJ2-1; D might be TRBD1 (5 bases). In germline, CDR1 is SGHRS, CDR2 YFSETQ. This CDR3 contains 14 residues. CDR3 sequence reads: CKGADYSSYNEQFF. CDR3 in DNA: TGCAAAGGGGCGGATTATAGCTCCTACAATGAGCAGTTCTTC.

The chain carries TRBV12-3 or TRBV12-4 and TRBJ1-5; D uncertain. The CDR3 runs to 13 residues. Trimming shortened V by 6 bases and J by 4 bases, and 10 bases separated the two germline ends. CDR3 protein: CASSQSPNQPQHF. CDR3 sequence (DNA): TGTGCCAGCAGCCAATCACCTAATCAGCCCCAGCATTTT.